The rows below give T cell receptor beta chains drawn from one sample of a study of regulatory T cells in long-lasting Graves disease. MiXCR, applied by TCRdb to the multiplex PCR reads, yields one record per CDR3 protein. The data show over 450,000 distinct CDR3 sequences, approximately 21% seen once. The sequencing used peripheral blood mononuclear cells (PBMCs), collected when the disease was refractory, from a patient treated with antithyroid drugs. The origin of the receptors is a female donor with Graves disease. CDR3s include the opening cysteine and the closing phenylalanine or tryptophan. The order of the fields is clone size, D gene, V gene, J gene, CDR3 DNA, CDR3 protein. The D gene is left open where the match is weak. For some rows the clone size is stated as once, few or many, or as a class when expanded; others skip it.

clone size: many; D gene: NA; V gene: TRBV27; J gene: TRBJ1-2; CDR3 DNA: TGTGCCAGCAGTCCACAGGGCTTCCCAGATGGCTACACCTTC; CDR3 protein: CASSPQGFPDGYTF
clone size: many; D gene: NA; V gene: TRBV6-5; J gene: TRBJ1-1; CDR3 DNA: TGTGCCAGCAGTTATGAAGGGAACATGAACACTGAAGCTTTCTTT; CDR3 protein: CASSYEGNMNTEAFF
clone size: NA; D gene: TRBD1; V gene: TRBV3-1; J gene: TRBJ2-6; CDR3 DNA: TGTGCCAGCAGCCGGGACAGCTCTGGGGCCAACGTCCTGACTTTC; CDR3 protein: CASSRDSSGANVLTF
clone size: NA; D gene: NA; V gene: TRBV28; J gene: TRBJ2-3; CDR3 DNA: TGTGCCAGCATCCAGGGGGGCCCTACCTCGGCGCAGTATTTT; CDR3 protein: CASIQGGPTSAQYF
clone size: few; D gene: NA; V gene: TRBV3-1; J gene: TRBJ2-5; CDR3 DNA: TGTGCCAGCAGCAGTAGTTCCACTCAAGAGACCCAGTACTTC; CDR3 protein: CASSSSSTQETQYF
clone size: NA; D gene: NA; V gene: TRBV6-1; J gene: TRBJ2-7; CDR3 DNA: TGTGCCAGCAGTCGCACCTACAGGGACTACGAGCAGTACTTC; CDR3 protein: CASSRTYRDYEQYF
clone size: NA; D gene: TRBD1; V gene: TRBV19; J gene: TRBJ1-1; CDR3 DNA: TGTGCCAGTAGTCACCGGGACAGGGGACTTATGAACACTGAAGCTTTCTTT; CDR3 protein: CASSHRDRGLMNTEAFF
clone size: many; D gene: NA; V gene: TRBV6-5; J gene: TRBJ1-5; CDR3 DNA: TGTGCCAGCAGTTATCAGGGATACGTCCCTCAGCGCAATCAGCCCCAGCATTTT; CDR3 protein: CASSYQGYVPQRNQPQHF
clone size: NA; D gene: NA; V gene: TRBV7-2; J gene: TRBJ2-3; CDR3 DNA: TGTGCCAGCAGCCACGGGCTGGGAGGTAGGGATACGCAGTATTTT; CDR3 protein: CASSHGLGGRDTQYF
clone size: many; D gene: TRBD1; V gene: TRBV12-3/TRBV12-4; J gene: TRBJ2-7; CDR3 DNA: TGTGCCAGCAGTACAGGGACAGCCTACGAGCAGTACTTC; CDR3 protein: CASSTGTAYEQYF
clone size: few; D gene: NA; V gene: TRBV28; J gene: TRBJ1-1; CDR3 DNA: TGTGCCGGCAGAACCGTGGAGGGGAACACTGAAGCTTTCTTT; CDR3 protein: CAGRTVEGNTEAFF
clone size: many; D gene: NA; V gene: TRBV28; J gene: TRBJ1-4; CDR3 DNA: TGTGCCACCAGTGGGGGCCCAAAACTGTTTTTT; CDR3 protein: CATSGGPKLFF
clone size: few; D gene: NA; V gene: TRBV29-1; J gene: TRBJ2-5; CDR3 DNA: TGCAGCGTGAGGGGAACGGGGTCGTGGGAGACCCAGTACTTC; CDR3 protein: CSVRGTGSWETQYF
clone size: once; D gene: NA; V gene: TRBV24-1; J gene: TRBJ2-3; CDR3 DNA: TGTGCCACCAAGGACGGACCTAACCCAGATACGCAGTATTTT; CDR3 protein: CATKDGPNPDTQYF
clone size: NA; D gene: TRBD2; V gene: TRBV5-4; J gene: TRBJ2-2; CDR3 DNA: TGTGCCAGCAGCTCGATAGCGGGAGCGGGCACCGGGGAGCTGTTTTTT; CDR3 protein: CASSSIAGAGTGELFF
clone size: NA; D gene: TRBD1; V gene: TRBV11-2; J gene: TRBJ2-7; CDR3 DNA: TGTGCCAGCAGCTTAGATTTGGACAGGGCGTCCTACGAGCAGTACTTC; CDR3 protein: CASSLDLDRASYEQYF
clone size: many; D gene: NA; V gene: TRBV13; J gene: TRBJ2-7; CDR3 DNA: TGTGCCAGCAGCCCTGGAGGGGAGGGGGGTTCCTACGAGCAGTACTTC; CDR3 protein: CASSPGGEGGSYEQYF
clone size: few; D gene: NA; V gene: TRBV12-3/TRBV12-4; J gene: TRBJ2-7; CDR3 DNA: TGTGCCAGCAGCTCAGTGGGGAACCTCTACGAGCAGTACTTC; CDR3 protein: CASSSVGNLYEQYF
clone size: many; D gene: TRBD1; V gene: TRBV28; J gene: TRBJ2-7; CDR3 DNA: TGTGCCAGCTCCCGACAGGGAGTCTCCTACGAGCAGTACTTC; CDR3 protein: CASSRQGVSYEQYF
clone size: many; D gene: NA; V gene: TRBV19; J gene: TRBJ1-5; CDR3 DNA: TGTGCCAGTACCGCTCCCCCTGATCAGCCCCAGCATTTT; CDR3 protein: CASTAPPDQPQHF
clone size: once; D gene: NA; V gene: TRBV13; J gene: TRBJ2-1; CDR3 DNA: TGTGCCAGCAGTTTACCCGGGGGACAGTCGGACAATGAGCAGTTCTTC; CDR3 protein: CASSLPGGQSDNEQFF
clone size: many; D gene: NA; V gene: TRBV28; J gene: TRBJ1-2; CDR3 DNA: TGTGCCAGCACCAAAAGATGGGGGCAGGAGGACTACTATGGCTACACCTTC; CDR3 protein: CASTKRWGQEDYYGYTF
clone size: NA; D gene: TRBD2; V gene: TRBV13; J gene: TRBJ2-7; CDR3 DNA: TGTGCCAGCAGCCTTAGCGGGAGTAGGCACTACGAGCAGTACTTC; CDR3 protein: CASSLSGSRHYEQYF
clone size: few; D gene: NA; V gene: TRBV30; J gene: TRBJ1-1; CDR3 DNA: TGTGCCTGGAATCTAGTTTCAGCTTTCTTT; CDR3 protein: CAWNLVSAFF
clone size: NA; D gene: TRBD1; V gene: TRBV6-1; J gene: TRBJ2-7; CDR3 DNA: TGTGCCAGCACGGAGTCGGCCCGGACAGGGGCCCCCTACGAGCAGTACTTC; CDR3 protein: CASTESARTGAPYEQYF
clone size: many; D gene: NA; V gene: TRBV20-1; J gene: TRBJ2-7; CDR3 DNA: TGCAGTGCTAGAGACTGGGACACCTACGAGCAGTACTTC; CDR3 protein: CSARDWDTYEQYF
clone size: NA; D gene: NA; V gene: TRBV6-2/TRBV6-3; J gene: TRBJ2-2; CDR3 DNA: TGTGCCAGCAGACCCGACAGGCTCACCGGGGAGCTGTTTTTT; CDR3 protein: CASRPDRLTGELFF
clone size: NA; D gene: TRBD2; V gene: TRBV15; J gene: TRBJ2-2; CDR3 DNA: TGTGCCACCAGCAGAGACCAACTAGCGGGAGGAGGGGACGGGGAGCTGTTTTTT; CDR3 protein: CATSRDQLAGGGDGELFF
clone size: NA; D gene: TRBD2; V gene: TRBV3-1; J gene: TRBJ2-5; CDR3 DNA: TGTGCCAGCATGCTAGCGGGAGCTCAAGAGACCCAGTACTTC; CDR3 protein: CASMLAGAQETQYF
clone size: few; D gene: NA; V gene: TRBV11-3; J gene: TRBJ2-3; CDR3 DNA: TGTGCCAGCAGCCGTAAAGGGGGAGGCCCAGATACGCAGTATTTT; CDR3 protein: CASSRKGGGPDTQYF
clone size: many; D gene: TRBD1; V gene: TRBV6-1; J gene: TRBJ1-5; CDR3 DNA: TGTGCCAGCAGGGCCGGGACAGTCCAGCCCCAGCATTTT; CDR3 protein: CASRAGTVQPQHF
clone size: few; D gene: NA; V gene: TRBV7-9; J gene: TRBJ2-7; CDR3 DNA: TGTGCCAGCAGCTTAGGGGCTCACTACGAGCAGTACTTC; CDR3 protein: CASSLGAHYEQYF
clone size: few; D gene: NA; V gene: TRBV6-2/TRBV6-3; J gene: TRBJ2-7; CDR3 DNA: TGTGCCAGCAGTGAAGGCCTAGCCCCCTACGAGCAGTACTTC; CDR3 protein: CASSEGLAPYEQYF
clone size: many; D gene: NA; V gene: TRBV27; J gene: TRBJ2-7; CDR3 DNA: TGTGCCAGCAGTGCCGCGCCGACTCTTTCCTACGAGCAGTACTTC; CDR3 protein: CASSAAPTLSYEQYF
clone size: few; D gene: NA; V gene: TRBV15; J gene: TRBJ2-7; CDR3 DNA: TGTGCCACCAGCAGACCCCATGCTAGCTTAAACGAGCAGTACTTC; CDR3 protein: CATSRPHASLNEQYF
clone size: NA; D gene: TRBD1; V gene: TRBV3-1; J gene: TRBJ1-1; CDR3 DNA: TGTGCCAGCAGCCAAGCCCCAGGACAGGGAGACACTGAAGCTTTCTTT; CDR3 protein: CASSQAPGQGDTEAFF
clone size: many; D gene: TRBD1; V gene: TRBV28; J gene: TRBJ1-3; CDR3 DNA: TGTGCCAGCAGTTTTAGGTTAAGCCGGGACAGGGCTGGAAACACCATATATTTT; CDR3 protein: CASSFRLSRDRAGNTIYF
clone size: few; D gene: NA; V gene: TRBV7-4; J gene: TRBJ1-5; CDR3 DNA: TGTGCCAGCAGCCCACCCCGACAGGCTGGCAATCAGCCCCAGCATTTT; CDR3 protein: CASSPPRQAGNQPQHF
clone size: many; D gene: NA; V gene: TRBV5-1; J gene: TRBJ1-1; CDR3 DNA: TGTGCCAGCAGCTTACAGAATCTTAACACTGAAGCTTTCTTT; CDR3 protein: CASSLQNLNTEAFF
clone size: many; D gene: NA; V gene: TRBV12-3/TRBV12-4; J gene: TRBJ2-7; CDR3 DNA: TGTGCCAGCAGTTCAACGACCCGCTCCTACGAGCAGTACTTC; CDR3 protein: CASSSTTRSYEQYF
clone size: NA; D gene: TRBD1; V gene: TRBV24-1; J gene: TRBJ2-1; CDR3 DNA: TGTGCCACCAGTGACTCCGTCCGGGACAGGGGGAACAATGAGCAGTTCTTC; CDR3 protein: CATSDSVRDRGNNEQFF
clone size: NA; D gene: NA; V gene: TRBV27; J gene: TRBJ1-4; CDR3 DNA: TGTGCCAGCAGTATTTTCGGAGCGGAAAATGAAAAACTGTTTTTT; CDR3 protein: CASSIFGAENEKLFF
clone size: NA; D gene: NA; V gene: TRBV28; J gene: TRBJ2-7; CDR3 DNA: TGTGCCAGCAGTTTAGTTATTAAGTCCTACGAGCAGTACTTC; CDR3 protein: CASSLVIKSYEQYF